This T cell receptor beta chain was documented in a study of hypomethylating agent response in myelodysplastic syndrome. Looking at the study overall: Of patients, about 70% of the 11 got azacitidine and 3 of 11 decitabine. The myelodysplastic syndrome patients comprised about 10 men and a couple of women. Study findings and constraints: The cohort was small, with only ten to twelve patients analyzed.

Profiled with immunoSEQ multiplex PCR; TCRdb holds only in-frame clones, not every one. The table records approximately 11,000 clones, about 83% of them present only once. Germline-derived CDR1 and CDR2 are SEHNR and FQNEAQ (reference sequence). The V end was cut by 5 bases, the J end by 2 bases, with 12 bases between. The CDR3 runs to 14 residues. As concerns this clone: The antigen remains undetermined.

T-cell subsets were not sorted; bulk bone marrow was analyzed. The V gene is TRBV7-9, the J gene TRBJ1-1, with D tentatively TRBD1 (6 bases). The specimen comprised bone marrow, sampled before or after starting hypomethylating agent treatment for myelodysplastic syndrome (not recorded which). This TCR came from a human donor with myelodysplastic syndrome. The chain's CDR3 is CASSARQANTEAFF. The CDR3 DNA sequence: TGTGCCAGCAGCGCAAGACAGGCTAACACTGAAGCTTTCTTT.